The 7 T cell receptor beta chains below come from one sample, sequenced in a study of T cells in Graves' hyperthyroidism and ophthalmopathy. Amplification yielded TCR beta CDR3 regions, with RNA transcripts as the source. Carried out on the TCR CDR3, a first-round RT-PCR used the HTBI primer set. TCRdb processed the multiplex PCR reads anew with MiXCR; each CDR3 protein has one entry. The data hold fewer than 350,000 distinct CDR3 sequences, with approximately 13% observed a single time. Material for sequencing was blood. The receptor source for this set is a woman in her thirties or forties with Graves' hyperthyroidism.

This clonotype was detected ten times or more. The chain combines TRBV20-1 with TRBJ2-5; 8 bases are a match to TRBD2. The V and J ends lost 0 bases and 4 bases, in that order; junction bases with no gene match: 13. Germline V gives CDR1 DFQATT, CDR2 SNEGSKA (reference sequence). The CDR3 is made up of 17 amino acids. The CDR3 region is CSARDPVGSGISETQYF. The CDR3 DNA follows: TGCAGTGCTAGAGATCCGGTTGGTAGCGGGATATCAGAGACCCAGTACTTC.

This clonotype was observed at least ten times. The chain links TRBV27 to TRBJ2-5; D is possibly TRBD1 or TRBD2 (8 bases each). CDR3 size: 14 residues. CDR1 is MNHEY, CDR2 SMNVEV, per germline (reference sequence). The V and J ends lost 6 bases and 5 bases respectively, with 16 bases between them. The CDR3 loop is CASRRTGTRETQYF. As DNA, the CDR3 is TGTGCCAGCAGAAGGACAGGGACTAGGGAGACCCAGTACTTC.

This clonotype was recorded at least ten times. The V call is TRBV5-1, the J call TRBJ2-7, with TRBD1 identical over 7 bases. CDR3 length: 16 amino acids. V was pared by 0 bases and J by 2 bases, with 8 bases of the junction left unmatched. The germline gives CDR1 SGHRS, CDR2 YFSETQ. CDR3 amino acids: CASSLGPQGTTYEQYF. CDR3 DNA: TGCGCCAGCAGCTTGGGCCCACAGGGGACCACCTACGAGCAGTACTTC.

A remark on this clonotype: This may stem from a read error, because a much larger clone lies one nucleotide away. This chain joins TRBV18 and TRBJ2-1; no definite D call. There are 12 residues in the CDR3. Germline lookup yields CDR1 KGHSH and CDR2 LQKENI. CDR3 DNA: TGTGCCAGCTCGAGAAGGGAAAATGAGCATTTCTTC. This translates into CASSRRENEHFF.

This clonotype was found many times. The chain joins TRBV20-1 to TRBJ2-3; D may be TRBD2 (6 bases). V was shortened by 3 bases and J by 6 bases, with 16 bases between the two germline ends. Germline loops: CDR1 DFQATT, CDR2 SNEGSKA (reference sequence). This CDR3 has 14 amino acids. CDR3 nucleotides: TGCAGTGCTAGTTTCCTCGGGGGTTTGGATACGCAGTATTTT. Amino acids: CSASFLGGLDTQYF.

V and J are TRBV29-1 and TRBJ2-7; 8 bases match TRBD2. The ends lost 6 bases at V and 4 bases at J; junction bases unmatched: 5. The CDR3 has 12 amino acids. CDR1 SQVTM and CDR2 ANQGSEA come from the germline V gene. CDR3 loop: CSVGTSMYEQYF. The CDR3 region has the DNA TGCAGCGTCGGGACTAGTATGTACGAGCAGTACTTC.

This clonotype appeared many times. This chain uses TRBV2 with TRBJ1-2; 10 nucleotides match TRBD1. Trimming at V came to 7 bases and at J to 5 bases, leaving 7 bases not matched to a gene. CDR3 length: 14 residues. The germline gives CDR1 SNHLY, CDR2 FYNNEI. CDR3 residues: CASKGQGIAYGYTF. CDR3 coding DNA: TGTGCCAGCAAGGGACAGGGGATAGCGTATGGCTACACCTTC.